These 8 T cell receptor beta chains originate from one sample sequenced in a study of blood T cell repertoires in COVID-19. Assay: immunoSEQ multiplex PCR; the TCRdb copy retains only in-frame clones and omits some. The sample contains 250,000 or so clones, about nine tenths of which appear only once. Sequenced: peripheral blood. The receptors come from a young woman with active or convalescent COVID-19.

In this sample, this clone turned up once. The chain is built from TRBV7-2 and TRBJ1-1; no clear D. From germline, CDR1 is SGHTA and CDR2 FQGNSA. The CDR3 has 13 amino acids. Trimming took off 5 bases at V and 5 bases at J, with 12 bases between the two ends. This CDR3 is CASSPKGGTEAFF. The CDR3 DNA reads TGTGCCAGCAGCCCTAAAGGAGGGACTGAAGCTTTCTTT.

The CDR3 DNA reads TGCGCCAGCAGTCGATTAATAATCCACAGGGGGAAGTCTGGGGCCAACGTCCTGACTTTC. It yields the protein CASSRLIIHRGKSGANVLTF. The genes are TRBV23-1 and TRBJ2-6; 8 bases match TRBD1. TRBV23-1 belongs to the ORF category, with a function that is uncertain. The CDR3 totals 20 residues. V lost 4 bases to trimming and J lost 1 base; unmatched junction nucleotides: 15.

This chain connects TRBV7-2 to TRBJ2-7; 8 nucleotides align to TRBD2. The V gene's germline CDR1 is SGHTA and CDR2 FQGNSA. The J segment lost 5 bases and the V segment lost 2 bases, leaving 14 bases of the junction unmatched. This CDR3 spans 17 amino acids. The CDR3 region is CASSLKAQRGRVHEQYF. CDR3 nucleotide sequence: TGTGCCAGCAGCTTAAAGGCTCAGCGGGGGCGTGTCCACGAGCAGTACTTC.

The CDR3 protein is CASSHRQGASYGYTF. The CDR3 DNA sequence: TGTGCCAGCAGTCATCGACAGGGGGCAAGCTATGGCTACACCTTC. This sequence joins TRBV27 and TRBJ1-2; 10 bases line up with TRBD1. The J segment lost 4 bases and the V segment lost 5 bases, leaving 7 bases of the junction unmatched. Germline V lookup: CDR1 MNHEY, CDR2 SMNVEV (reference sequence). CDR3 length equals 15 residues.

The CDR3 is CASSPGGGLGEQYF. CDR3 DNA sequence: TGTGCCAGCAGTCCTGGCGGGGGGCTAGGAGAGCAGTACTTC. The chain uses TRBV27 and TRBJ2-7, with 8 nucleotides matching TRBD2. J lost 7 bases, V lost 5 bases, and 10 bases had no gene match. CDR1 and CDR2 from the germline V gene are MNHEY and SMNVEV (reference sequence). The CDR3 loop spans 14 amino acids.

Written as DNA, the CDR3 is TGTGCCACCAGTGATTTGCGGCAGGGAGGGGAAAAACTGTTTTTT. Amino acid sequence: CATSDLRQGGEKLFF. The rearrangement joins TRBV24-1 to TRBJ1-4, with a weak D call TRBD1 (5 bases). This CDR3 comprises 15 residues. Germline lookup yields CDR1 KGHDR and CDR2 SFDVKD. Trimming left V 0 bases short and J 8 bases short, with 12 bases between.

V usage is TRBV30 and J usage is TRBJ1-2; a possible D gene is TRBD1 (6 bases). This CDR3 comprises 15 residues. Germline V CDR1 and CDR2: GTSNPN, SVGIG (reference sequence). V gave up 2 bases and J gave up 0 bases, with 13 bases separating them. The CDR3 nucleotides read TGTGCCTGGAGTCCAGGGGAGTTAGCTAACTATGGCTACACCTTC. It codes for CAWSPGELANYGYTF.

This clone was counted a few times. The rearrangement uses TRBV7-8 and TRBJ2-7, with 9 bases matching TRBD1. This CDR3 has 17 amino acids. Germline V gene data show CDR1 as SGHVS and CDR2 as FQNEAQ. The trim removed 5 bases at V and 1 base at J, leaving 12 bases unmatched. The CDR3 bases are TGTGCCAGCAGCCTCCGAACGGGGACAGGGATTTCCTACGAGCAGTACTTC. This translates into CASSLRTGTGISYEQYF.